This entry is about one TCR beta chain. The protocol was immunoSEQ multiplex PCR, while the TCRdb copy is restricted to in-frame clones and leaves out a portion. The top ten hold about 2.3% of the sample, which has fewer than 350,000 clones, about nine tenths seen once. The CDR3 runs 15 residues. Germline assignment: CDR1 SGHTS and CDR2 YDEGEE. J was trimmed by 6 bases and V by 2 bases; bases with no gene match: 4. This study enrolled people aged roughly 18 to 89 from approximately 24 US geographic areas. Participants were placed into cohorts based on the clinical history they reported. The data derive from a study of blood T cell repertoires in COVID-19. Study as a whole: In each case, the material was cDNA or gDNA derived from T cells, B-cell-depleted T cells, or PBMCs.

The TCR originated in a woman aged 40 to 50 with acute COVID-19. V gene TRBV5-8 combines with J gene TRBJ2-5; 13 nucleotides agree with TRBD2. Sample: PBMCs or T cells enriched from blood (not recorded which). CDR3 sequence: CASSLRTSGGKTQYF. Here the CDR3 DNA reads TGTGCCAGCAGCTTACGGACTAGCGGGGGAAAGACCCAGTACTTC.